These 28 T cell receptor beta chains share one sample of origin, sequenced in a study of chemoradiotherapy in HPV16-positive cancers. Assay used: immunoSEQ multiplex PCR; TCRdb lists only in-frame clones, some missing. Of around 12,000 clones detected, 89% appear once; the ten largest clones hold roughly 20%. The source material was blood, sampled from a patient who underwent chemoradiotherapy. The origin of the receptors is a human donor with HPV-associated anogenital cancer.

DNA of the CDR3: TGTGCCAGCAGTTTCTCACCCGACACTCACGAGCAGTACTTC. Translating gives CASSFSPDTHEQYF. V usage is TRBV27 and J usage is TRBJ2-7, with D uncertain. CDR3 size: 14 residues. Looked up from germline, CDR1 is MNHEY and CDR2 is SMNVEV (reference sequence). Trimming shortened V by 3 bases and J by 5 bases, and 14 bases separated the two germline ends.

This clone was observed a handful of times. The CDR3 DNA sequence: TGCGCCAGCAGCACCGGACAGCTACAGTACTTC. Its protein is CASSTGQLQYF. This chain uses TRBV5-1 with TRBJ2-7; D may be TRBD1 (6 bases). V shed 4 bases and J shed 10 bases, with 12 bases lying between them. The CDR3 contains 11 residues. Germline V gene data show CDR1 as SGHRS and CDR2 as YFSETQ.

This clone was detected once. This sequence joins TRBV18 and TRBJ2-7; no clear D. Germline V gene data show CDR1 as KGHSH and CDR2 as LQKENI. This CDR3 has 14 residues. V shed 2 bases and J shed 4 bases, with 12 bases lying between them. CDR3 bases: TGTGCCAGCTCACCAACAGTTTTTTCTTACGAGCAGTACTTC. This sequence encodes CASSPTVFSYEQYF.

This clone was seen a handful of times. The rearrangement uses TRBV5-1 and TRBJ1-6; D is unclear. Germline V CDR1 and CDR2: SGHRS, YFSETQ. The germline V and J ends were trimmed by 0 bases and 0 bases, with 4 bases remaining between them. The CDR3 is 15 residues long. DNA of the CDR3: TGCGCCAGCAGCTTGGTGGACTCCTATAATTCACCCCTCCACTTT. It translates to CASSLVDSYNSPLHF.

The V call is TRBV27, the J call TRBJ1-1, with a tentative D call TRBD1 (6 bases). Trimming removed 3 bases at V and 1 base at J, with 9 bases between. Germline V gene data show CDR1 as MNHEY and CDR2 as SMNVEV (reference sequence). The CDR3 contains 14 residues. As DNA, the CDR3 is TGTGCCAGCAGTTTGGGGGGGCAGAACACTGAAGCTTTCTTT. As protein: CASSLGGQNTEAFF.

On this clone itself: The sample has other DNA sequences that encode this CDR3 too. This chain links TRBV7-6 with TRBJ1-1; D not resolved. CDR1 and CDR2 from the germline V gene are SGHVS and FNYEAQ. V was cut by 5 bases and J by 0 bases, with 7 bases left in between. There are 13 residues in the CDR3. The CDR3 loop reads CASSADLNTEAFF. The CDR3 nucleotides read TGTGCCAGCAGCGCGGACTTGAACACTGAAGCTTTCTTT.

The rearrangement links TRBV29-1 to TRBJ2-7; D not certain. Germline V gene data show CDR1 as SQVTM and CDR2 as ANQGSEA. This CDR3 region has 11 residues. The germline V and J ends were trimmed by 4 bases and 3 bases, with 7 bases remaining between them. Here the CDR3 reads CSVGHNYEQYF. In nucleotides, the CDR3 is TGCAGCGTTGGACATAACTACGAGCAGTACTTC.

In nucleotides, the CDR3 is TGTGCCAGCAGCGTACAAGCGGGGTCGCTCTACAATGAGCAGTTCTTC. Encoded protein: CASSVQAGSLYNEQFF. The chain joins TRBV9 to TRBJ2-1; the match to TRBD2 covers 7 bases. The CDR3 has 16 amino acids. Germline CDR1 reads SGDLS; CDR2 reads YYNGEE. Germline trimming cut 1 base from V and 3 bases from J; bases unmatched to any gene: 7.

The chain employs TRBV4-1 and TRBJ1-6, with D possibly being TRBD1 (5 bases). The V end lost 3 bases, the J end lost 9 bases, and 15 bases lay between the germline ends. The germline gives CDR1 MGHRA, CDR2 YSYEKL. The CDR3 contains 15 residues. DNA for the CDR3: TGCGCCAGCAGCCATCTGGGGCAAGGAGTTTCACCCCTCCACTTT. This sequence encodes CASSHLGQGVSPLHF.

The genes are TRBV19 and TRBJ2-5; 8 nucleotides agree with TRBD2. This CDR3 is 14 amino acids long. From germline, CDR1 is LNHDA and CDR2 SQIVND (reference sequence). J lost 0 bases, V lost 9 bases, and 6 bases had no gene match. The CDR3 nucleotides are TGTGCCAGCCTAGCGGGTGGGTACCAAGAGACCCAGTACTTC. As protein: CASLAGGYQETQYF.

The chain is built from TRBV15 and TRBJ2-2, with 9 nucleotides matching TRBD1. V shed 1 base, J shed 3 bases, and the junction held 6 bases outside the gene matches. This CDR3 comprises 17 residues. The V gene's germline CDR1 is LNHNV and CDR2 YYDKDF (reference sequence). The CDR3 coding sequence is TGTGCCACCAGCAGAGGGGGGACAGGGAGAGACACCGGGGAGCTGTTTTTT. This translates into CATSRGGTGRDTGELFF.

The chain combines TRBV5-4 with TRBJ2-7, with TRBD2 identical over 11 bases. Germline V lookup: CDR1 SGHNT, CDR2 YYREEE (reference sequence). V lost 0 bases to trimming and J lost 6 bases; unmatched junction nucleotides: 5. This CDR3 is 15 amino acids long. The CDR3 coding sequence is TGTGCCAGCAGCTTGGGCACTAGCGGGGGTGCCGAGCAGTACTTC. This gives the protein CASSLGTSGGAEQYF.

This chain uses TRBV4-1 with TRBJ2-7; D may be TRBD1 (5 bases). This CDR3 comprises 14 residues. V dropped 1 base and J dropped 2 bases, with 9 bases sitting between them. CDR1 MGHRA and CDR2 YSYEKL come from the germline V gene. This CDR3 is CASSQVRAPYEQYF. DNA of the CDR3: TGCGCCAGCAGCCAAGTCAGGGCCCCCTACGAGCAGTACTTC.

The J gene is TRBJ2-3, the V gene TRBV15, with unresolved D. This CDR3 comprises 15 residues. The germline V and J ends were trimmed by 0 bases and 0 bases, with 7 bases remaining between them. CDR1 LNHNV and CDR2 YYDKDF come from the germline V gene (reference sequence). CDR3 DNA sequence: TGTGCCACCAGCAGAGAATTGGCTAGCACAGATACGCAGTATTTT. Translating gives CATSRELASTDTQYF.

This clone was detected once. CDR3 DNA: TGTGCCAGCAGTTTATATCCCCAAGCGGACAGGGAGGATGGCTACACCTTC. Amino acids: CASSLYPQADREDGYTF. The chain combines TRBV28 with TRBJ1-2, with TRBD1 matching 8 bases. CDR3 length: 17 residues. Germline V lookup: CDR1 MDHEN, CDR2 SYDVKM. V dropped 1 base and J dropped 6; count of bases not matched to a gene: 13.

This clone was detected once. For the CDR3, the DNA is TGTGCCAGCAGTTTATCGACCAATCAGCCCCAGCATTTT. Translated, it gives CASSLSTNQPQHF. The chain couples TRBV27 to TRBJ1-5; no firm D call. This CDR3 has 13 amino acids. The germline CDR1 and CDR2 sequences are MNHEY and SMNVEV (reference sequence). V was clipped by 0 bases and J by 3 bases, with 3 bases between them.

The chain has TRBV2 and TRBJ2-2; TRBD2 might be the D (7 bases). Trimming stripped 4 bases from V and 4 bases from J, with 16 bases between. Germline V gene data show CDR1 as SNHLY and CDR2 as FYNNEI. This CDR3 is 16 amino acids long. The CDR3 reads CASSGRVGGRTGELFF. Written as DNA, the CDR3 is TGTGCCAGCAGTGGGCGAGTGGGGGGGCGCACCGGGGAGCTGTTTTTT. The whole variable domain, remainder taken from reference TRBV2 and TRBJ2-2, is EPEVTQTPSHQVTQMGQEVILRCVPISNHLYFYWYRQILGQKVEFLVSFYNNEISEKSEIFDDQFSVERPDGSNFTLKIRSTKLEDSAMYFCASSGRVGGRTGELFFGEGSRLTVL.

CDR3 nucleotides: TGTGCTAGTGGTTTGGGGACAGGGGGCTATGGCTACACCTTC. It encodes CASGLGTGGYGYTF. V usage is TRBV12-5 and J usage is TRBJ1-2, with 10 nucleotides matching TRBD1. With 1 base clipped from V and 4 bases from J, the junction kept 0 bases outside the gene matches. This CDR3 contains 14 residues. CDR1 and CDR2 (germline): LGHNT, FRNRAP. Using reference TRBV12-5 and TRBJ1-2 for the parts outside the CDR3, the full variable domain is DARVTQTPRHKVTEMGQEVTMRCQPILGHNTVFWYRQTMMQGLELLAYFRNRAPLDDSGMPKDRFSAEMPDATLATLKIQPSEPRDSAVYFCASGLGTGGYGYTFGSGTRLTVV.

The chain joins TRBV9 to TRBJ2-1; a weak D match, TRBD1 (6 bases). The CDR3 length is 14 residues. Per germline, CDR1 SGDLS and CDR2 YYNGEE. Trimming cost V 4 bases and J 8 bases, with 16 bases left between them. CDR3 coding DNA: TGTGCCAGCAGCCCGACCACCCAGGGGTATGAGCAGTTCTTC. It translates to CASSPTTQGYEQFF.

The DNA of the CDR3 is TGTGCCAGCAAAGGCCCGGGACAGGGGTTCGGCGGCTACACCTTC. As protein: CASKGPGQGFGGYTF. This chain links TRBV28 with TRBJ1-2, with TRBD1 matching over 10 bases. Trimming removed 7 bases from V and 8 bases from J; junction bases left unmatched: 13. CDR1 MDHEN and CDR2 SYDVKM come from the germline V gene. CDR3 length: 15 residues.

This clone was counted only a few times. The V and J genes are TRBV19 and TRBJ1-5; 7 bases are a match to TRBD1. This CDR3 has 15 residues. Germline V CDR1 and CDR2: LNHDA, SQIVND (reference sequence). V dropped 2 bases and J dropped 3; count of bases not matched to a gene: 4. The CDR3 region is CASSISGGNNQPQHF. Written as DNA, the CDR3 is TGTGCCAGTAGTATATCAGGGGGGAACAATCAGCCCCAGCATTTT.

The V gene is TRBV9, the J gene TRBJ1-1; D is unresolved. V was pared by 4 bases and J by 4 bases, with 11 bases between. In germline, CDR1 is SGDLS, CDR2 YYNGEE. CDR3 length: 13 residues. The CDR3 coding sequence is TGTGCCAGCAGCCCCGGATCTGTCACTGAAGCTTTCTTT. This sequence encodes CASSPGSVTEAFF.

V and J are TRBV28 and TRBJ2-3; 8 bases agree with TRBD2. With 10 bases clipped from V and 9 bases from J, the junction kept 24 bases outside the gene matches. CDR1 and CDR2 from the germline V gene are MDHEN and SYDVKM. The length of the CDR3 is 17 residues. CDR3 in amino acids: CATQSSGGRTHKGTQYF. The CDR3 region has the DNA TGTGCCACCCAATCAAGTGGCGGGAGGACCCATAAGGGGACGCAGTATTTT.

This chain joins TRBV6-5 and TRBJ2-2, with D maybe TRBD2 (5 bases). The germline V gene has CDR1 MNHEY and CDR2 SVGAGI. The CDR3 is 14 residues long. Trimming took off 10 bases at V and 0 bases at J, with 12 bases between the two ends. The CDR3, as DNA: TGTGCCACTTCCGCAGCGGCGAACACCGGGGAGCTGTTTTTT. It yields the protein CATSAAANTGELFF.

This clone was counted only a few times. The chain employs TRBV4-1 and TRBJ2-7; no definite D call. Germline CDR1 MGHRA, CDR2 YSYEKL. This CDR3 is 13 amino acids long. The V and J ends lost 4 bases and 0 bases respectively, with 7 bases between them. This CDR3 reads CASSPTRSYEQYF. CDR3 nucleotides: TGCGCCAGCAGCCCGACACGCTCCTACGAGCAGTACTTC.

This clone was counted a single time. This chain connects TRBV7-6 to TRBJ2-6; D is perhaps TRBD2 (6 bases). V was shortened by 5 bases and J by 0 bases, with 17 bases between the two germline ends. This CDR3 spans 18 amino acids. Germline-derived CDR1 and CDR2 are SGHVS and FNYEAQ. The CDR3 loop is CASSGGRSLSSGANVLTF. As DNA, the CDR3 is TGTGCCAGCAGCGGAGGGCGGTCTTTAAGCTCTGGGGCCAACGTCCTGACTTTC.

Comments on this clone: This specimen includes other DNA sequences encoding the same CDR3. The chain links TRBV7-9 to TRBJ2-3; TRBD2 matches at 11 bases. The CDR3 sequence is 17 residues long. Germline lookup yields CDR1 SEHNR and CDR2 FQNEAQ (reference sequence). J was trimmed by 1 base and V by 1 base; bases with no gene match: 4. The CDR3 loop reads CASSLGASGGRTDTQYF. Written as DNA, the CDR3 is TGTGCCAGCAGCTTAGGGGCTAGCGGGGGGCGCACAGATACGCAGTATTTT.

The rearrangement links TRBV6-7 to TRBJ2-7; TRBD1 matches 8 bases. TRBV6-7 is an ORF, and what it does is uncertain. Germline trimming cut 6 bases from V and 6 bases from J; bases unmatched to any gene: 10. This CDR3 region has 14 residues. The CDR3 is CASRRGQGDVEQYF. The CDR3 region has the DNA TGTGCCAGCAGACGCGGACAGGGTGATGTCGAGCAGTACTTC.